This paragraph reports one T cell receptor beta chain. Its antigen is still unknown. This specimen belongs to a study of shared clonotypes between healthy human individuals. Whole-study findings and limits: Larger richness was generally estimated for naive than memory subsets. Clonotypes shared by all four donors outscored non-shared clonotypes in generation probability.

The naive CD8 population came from CD45RO-negative cells selected for CCR7, without terminally differentiated effector memory CD45RA+ cells. CDR3 size: 14 residues. Trimming removed 3 bases at V and 2 bases at J, with 8 bases between. CDR1 is LNHDA, CDR2 SQIVND, per germline (reference sequence). Genomic DNA from each subset was divided evenly over several immunoSEQ plates. Only in-frame clones appear in the TCRdb table, and some are missing; sequencing was by immunoSEQ multiplex PCR. The sample gives roughly 2,000,000 clones, about 94% of which show up once; 1.5% to 2% is in the top ten. The genes are TRBV19 and TRBJ1-3; unclear D gene. This clonotype was sampled from a man aged 18 to 35 in good health. Some clones in this sample may be carry-over from other donors' samples. Sequencing was carried out using naive CD8+ T cells from PBMCs. CDR3 DNA: TGTGCCAGTAGTATCGTGACACCTGGAAACACCATATATTTT. This sequence encodes CASSIVTPGNTIYF.